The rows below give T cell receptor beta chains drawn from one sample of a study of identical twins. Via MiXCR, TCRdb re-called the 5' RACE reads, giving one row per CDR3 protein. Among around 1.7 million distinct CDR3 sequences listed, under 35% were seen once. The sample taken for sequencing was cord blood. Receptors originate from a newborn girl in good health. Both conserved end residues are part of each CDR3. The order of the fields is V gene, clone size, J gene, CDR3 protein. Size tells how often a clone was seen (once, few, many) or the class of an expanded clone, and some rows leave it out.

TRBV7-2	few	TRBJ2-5	CASSVTGQGFQETQYF
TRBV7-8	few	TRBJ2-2	CASSLGQALGVTGELFF
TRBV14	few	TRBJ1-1	CASSPLGTGGTEAFF
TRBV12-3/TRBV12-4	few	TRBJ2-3	CASRTSGDSTQYF
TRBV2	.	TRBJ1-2	CASYRTGGIYGYTF
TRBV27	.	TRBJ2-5	CASSLSGRAQETQYF
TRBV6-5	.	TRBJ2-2	CASSYESSGRAYGTGELFF
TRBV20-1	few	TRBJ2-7	CSAMIAGDAPYSSYEQYF
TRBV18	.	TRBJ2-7	CASSPTGTLDYEQYF
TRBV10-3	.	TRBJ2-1	CAIGQGGGLYNEQFF
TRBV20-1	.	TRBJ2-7	CSARANLSYEQYF
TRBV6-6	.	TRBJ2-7	CASSSSWDWGYGQYF
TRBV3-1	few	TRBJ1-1	CASSQDRGQKRGTEAFF
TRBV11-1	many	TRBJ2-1	CASSLGRGSTYNEQFF
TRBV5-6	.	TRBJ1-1	CASSAWDRKNTEAFF
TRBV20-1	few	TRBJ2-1	CSARERWRNEQFF
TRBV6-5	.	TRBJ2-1	CASSSGQGATYEQFF
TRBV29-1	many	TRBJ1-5	CSVGTGGGNQPQHF
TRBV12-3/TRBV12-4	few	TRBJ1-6	CASSLGRVDYNSPLHF
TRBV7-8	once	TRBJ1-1	CASLDRGLTEAFF
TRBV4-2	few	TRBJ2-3	CASSQDRGAAQYF